A single sample is the source of the 31 T cell receptor beta chains below, sequenced in a study of shared clonotypes between healthy human individuals. Generated by immunoSEQ multiplex PCR, the TCRdb table keeps only in-frame clones and is missing some. The repertoire consists of more than 2,000,000 clones, with just over 90% occurring once and the leading ten covering around 0.14%. Sample: naive CD4+ T cells sorted from blood. Stated subset: CD45RA+ positively selected. The receptors shown here come from a man aged 18-30 years in good health.

The rearrangement joins TRBV6-6 to TRBJ1-2, with 7 bases identical to TRBD1. The CDR3 has 15 amino acids. Germline trimming cut 0 bases from V and 8 bases from J; bases unmatched to any gene: 9. Germline V gene lookup returns CDR1 MNHNY and CDR2 SVGAGI (reference sequence). The DNA of the CDR3 is TGTGCCAGCAGTTACTCCCCCAGACAGGGCTACGGCTACACCTTC. This gives the protein CASSYSPRQGYGYTF.

V gene TRBV19 combines with J gene TRBJ1-1, with a weak D call TRBD1 (5 bases). The CDR3 spans 15 residues. The germline gives CDR1 LNHDA, CDR2 SQIVND (reference sequence). V dropped 2 bases and J dropped 2 bases, with 12 bases sitting between them. CDR3 region: CASSIMAGFNTEAFF. The CDR3 DNA follows: TGTGCCAGTAGTATAATGGCAGGGTTCAACACTGAAGCTTTCTTT. Full variable domain (missing parts from reference TRBV19 and TRBJ1-1): DGGITQSPKYLFRKEGQNVTLSCEQNLNHDAMYWYRQDPGQGLRLIYYSQIVNDFQKGDIAEGYSVSREKKESFPLTVTSAQKNPTAFYLCASSIMAGFNTEAFFGQGTRLTVV.

The table lists this clone with a few counts. V is TRBV28 and J is TRBJ1-2; 8 nucleotides align to TRBD1. The V gene end was trimmed by 7 bases and the J gene end by 6 bases; junction bases not matched to a gene: 10. CDR1 is MDHEN and CDR2 is SYDVKM in the germline V gene. The CDR3 is made up of 14 amino acids. This CDR3 reads CASNLVGQVNGYTF. CDR3 bases: TGTGCCAGCAACTTAGTGGGACAGGTGAATGGCTACACCTTC.

This clone was picked up one time. The identical CDR3 is also encoded by other nucleotide sequences in the sample. This chain joins TRBV5-1 and TRBJ2-2; D is unresolved. The CDR3 is made up of 15 amino acids. Germline V CDR1 and CDR2: SGHRS, YFSETQ. Trimming took 0 bases from V and 0 from J, leaving 6 bases between them. The CDR3 here is CASSLGRSNTGELFF. CDR3 nucleotides: TGCGCCAGCAGCTTGGGTAGATCGAACACCGGGGAGCTGTTTTTT.

This chain links TRBV7-9 with TRBJ2-7; D is unclear. CDR1 is SEHNR, CDR2 FQNEAQ, per germline (reference sequence). This CDR3 is built from 14 residues. The V end was cut by 0 bases, the J end by 3 bases, with 9 bases between. The CDR3 region is CASSLAPTIYEQYF. For the CDR3, the DNA is TGTGCCAGCAGCTTAGCCCCTACGATCTACGAGCAGTACTTC. The complete variable domain, with remaining parts taken from reference TRBV7-9 and TRBJ2-7, reads DTGVSQNPRHKITKRGQNVTFRCDPISEHNRLYWYRQTLGQGPEFLTYFQNEAQLEKSRLLSDRFSAERPKGSFSTLEIQRTEQGDSAMYLCASSLAPTIYEQYFGPGTRLTVT.

The rearrangement links TRBV4-1 to TRBJ1-4; possibly TRBD1 for D (5 bases). The CDR3 is 17 residues long. V lost 6 bases and J lost 0, with 17 bases in between. From germline, CDR1 is MGHRA and CDR2 YSYEKL. The DNA for the CDR3 is TGCGCCAGCAGGCGAGCGGGGGTCTCCCCAACTAATGAAAAACTGTTTTTT. Amino acid sequence: CASRRAGVSPTNEKLFF.

The chain combines TRBV7-2 with TRBJ2-7; TRBD2 might be the D (5 bases). CDR1 is SGHTA, CDR2 FQGNSA, per germline. The CDR3 runs 16 residues. The V end was cut by 5 bases, the J end by 0 bases, with 17 bases between. This CDR3 is CASSPGGSASSYEQYF. The CDR3 DNA follows: TGTGCCAGCAGCCCCGGTGGTAGCGCTAGCTCCTACGAGCAGTACTTC.

This clone is a singleton in its sample. The V call is TRBV6-5, the J call TRBJ2-5, with 8 bases matching TRBD1. CDR1 and CDR2 (germline): MNHEY, SVGAGI. The trim removed 5 bases at V and 4 bases at J, leaving 9 bases unmatched. The CDR3 spans 15 residues. CDR3 region: CASSTGGSMRETQYF. The CDR3 DNA follows: TGTGCCAGCAGTACAGGGGGATCAATGAGAGAGACCCAGTACTTC.

This clone was detected only a few times. Other DNA sequences in this sample translate to the same CDR3. The rearrangement uses TRBV28 and TRBJ1-2; D perhaps matches TRBD1 (6 bases). In germline, CDR1 is MDHEN, CDR2 SYDVKM. Trimming took off 5 bases at V and 5 bases at J, with 9 bases between the two ends. This CDR3 contains 12 residues. The CDR3 region has the DNA TGTGCCAGCAGTGTACAGGGATATGGCTACACCTTC. Protein sequence: CASSVQGYGYTF.

The chain joins TRBV6-6 to TRBJ1-2; D is possibly TRBD1 (6 bases). Trimming left V 6 bases short and J 3 bases short, with 11 bases between. The CDR3 runs 13 residues. Germline CDR1 reads MNHNY; CDR2 reads SVGAGI (reference sequence). The DNA of the CDR3 is TGTGCCAGCAGCGGCAGGGGTGACTATGGCTACACCTTC. Amino acid sequence: CASSGRGDYGYTF.

V gene TRBV30 combines with J gene TRBJ2-1; TRBD1 agrees at 7 bases. V trimming: 2 bases; J trimming: 6 bases; junction bases outside the gene matches: 7. The CDR3 is 14 amino acids. CDR1 and CDR2 from the germline V gene are GTSNPN and SVGIG (reference sequence). The CDR3: CAWSYRGSRNEQFF. DNA for the CDR3: TGTGCCTGGAGTTACAGGGGTTCTCGCAATGAGCAGTTCTTC.

The rearrangement joins TRBV5-1 to TRBJ2-3, with 9 nucleotides matching TRBD1. J lost 7 bases, V lost 0 bases, and 9 bases had no gene match. Per the germline V gene, CDR1 is SGHRS and CDR2 is YFSETQ. This CDR3 spans 16 amino acids. The CDR3 region has the DNA TGCGCCAGCAGCTTGGGGTCCGGACAGGGGAGGAATACGCAGTATTTT. It codes for CASSLGSGQGRNTQYF.

Comments on this clone: Other DNA sequences from this sample encode an identical CDR3 as well. The chain carries TRBV7-2 and TRBJ1-1; 9 positions match TRBD1. V dropped 4 bases and J dropped 5; count of bases not matched to a gene: 5. This CDR3 has 14 residues. CDR1 is SGHTA, CDR2 FQGNSA, per germline. The CDR3 DNA follows: TGTGCCAGCAGCTCAGACAGGGGGGCGACTGAAGCTTTCTTT. This gives the protein CASSSDRGATEAFF.

This chain joins TRBV5-1 and TRBJ2-1; TRBD2 matches at 8 bases. Germline V gives CDR1 SGHRS, CDR2 YFSETQ. V shed 0 bases and J 8 bases; nucleotides not matched to a gene: 4. The CDR3 covers 14 residues. CDR3 loop: CASSLGAGAHEQFF. In DNA form, the CDR3 reads TGCGCCAGCAGCTTGGGAGCGGGAGCCCATGAGCAGTTCTTC.

The chain is built from TRBV5-1 and TRBJ2-4; 7 bases align to TRBD2. With V trimmed by 3 bases and J by 7 bases, 19 bases remained unmatched. Germline V lookup: CDR1 SGHRS, CDR2 YFSETQ. The CDR3 has 18 residues. CDR3 DNA: TGCGCCAGCAGCTCCTCGATGTTAGTGGGAGGGCCCGGGAACATTCAGTACTTC. This encodes CASSSSMLVGGPGNIQYF.

The chain links TRBV7-2 to TRBJ2-7; a weak D match, TRBD1 (5 bases). CDR3 length: 16 amino acids. Germline V lookup: CDR1 SGHTA, CDR2 FQGNSA. Trimming shortened V by 5 bases and J by 6 bases, and 23 bases separated the two germline ends. The CDR3 DNA reads as TGTGCCAGCAGCGTACAAACAGGCCCTATCTTCTGCGAGCAGTACTTC. It yields the protein CASSVQTGPIFCEQYF.

The rearrangement joins TRBV7-9 to TRBJ2-1, with unresolved D. Trimming pared 7 bases from V and 7 bases from J, leaving 17 bases between. The germline V gene has CDR1 SEHNR and CDR2 FQNEAQ (reference sequence). CDR3 length: 14 amino acids. CDR3 protein: CASTPPSPLNEQFF. The CDR3 DNA reads as TGTGCCAGCACCCCCCCTAGTCCGTTGAATGAGCAGTTCTTC.

This sequence joins TRBV29-1 and TRBJ2-5, with 11 nucleotides matching TRBD1. The end of the DNA is better explained by TRBJ2-7, so the J call may be wrong. Germline loops: CDR1 SQVTM, CDR2 ANQGSEA. The CDR3 has 13 residues. The chain's CDR3 is CSVGGQGGYEQYF. CDR3 in DNA: TGCAGCGTTGGGGGACAGGGGGGCTACGAGCAGTACTTC.

The V and J genes are TRBV5-6 and TRBJ2-1, with TRBD1 identical over 11 bases. The CDR3 consists of 15 residues. The V gene's germline CDR1 is SGHDT and CDR2 YYEEEE. Trimming took 2 bases from V and 9 from J; bases not matched to a gene: 7. The CDR3 spells CASSFDPGQGGEQFF. The DNA for the CDR3 is TGTGCCAGCAGCTTTGATCCGGGACAGGGGGGTGAGCAGTTCTTC.

Regarding this clone: Distinct nucleotide sequences in the sample also encode this CDR3. V is TRBV6-5 and J is TRBJ1-1, with D tentatively TRBD1 (5 bases). Germline-derived CDR1 and CDR2 are MNHEY and SVGAGI. This CDR3 has 15 amino acids. V dropped 2 bases and J dropped 1 base, with 11 bases sitting between them. Here the CDR3 DNA reads TGTGCCAGCAGTTACCTAGGGACCCAGAACACTGAAGCTTTCTTT. It is translated as CASSYLGTQNTEAFF.

The V gene is TRBV5-1, the J gene TRBJ1-1; 7 nucleotides line up with TRBD1. Germline CDR1 reads SGHRS; CDR2 reads YFSETQ. The CDR3 sequence is 13 residues long. Trimming cost V 2 bases and J 6 bases; bases outside gene matches: 4. DNA for the CDR3: TGCGCCAGCAGCTTCCAGGGGGTGGCTGAAGCTTTCTTT. As protein: CASSFQGVAEAFF.

The gene calls are TRBV18 and TRBJ2-2, with D maybe TRBD2 (6 bases). The CDR3 has 15 residues. V was shortened by 7 bases and J by 2 bases, with 14 bases between the two germline ends. Germline loops: CDR1 KGHSH, CDR2 LQKENI. The CDR3 DNA sequence: TGTGCCAGCTGGGACTCCAAGAAAAACACCGGGGAGCTGTTTTTT. Translated, it gives CASWDSKKNTGELFF.

In its sample, this clone was seen once. The rearrangement uses TRBV19 and TRBJ2-1, with 9 nucleotides matching TRBD2. V shed 9 bases, J shed 0 bases, and the junction held 9 bases outside the gene matches. Germline V CDR1 and CDR2: LNHDA, SQIVND (reference sequence). This CDR3 is built from 16 residues. The CDR3 reads CASRGLAPSSYNEQFF. The CDR3 DNA is TGTGCCAGCCGAGGACTAGCGCCTAGCTCCTACAATGAGCAGTTCTTC.

With regard to this clone: Other DNA sequences in this sample translate to the same CDR3. The chain couples TRBV5-1 to TRBJ2-3; D unclear. This CDR3 comprises 14 residues. CDR1 and CDR2 (germline): SGHRS, YFSETQ. V was shortened by 3 bases and J by 2 bases, with 10 bases between the two germline ends. The DNA for the CDR3 is TGCGCCAGCAGCTCCAGGACCTACACAGATACGCAGTATTTT. The encoded protein is CASSSRTYTDTQYF.

This rearrangement joins TRBV6-6 to TRBJ2-2, with 7 bases fitting TRBD1. The CDR3 runs to 14 residues. J was trimmed by 0 bases and V by 6 bases; bases with no gene match: 1. Germline-derived CDR1 and CDR2 are MNHNY and SVGAGI (reference sequence). The CDR3 region is CASRTGANTGELFF. The CDR3 DNA follows: TGTGCCAGCAGAACAGGGGCGAACACCGGGGAGCTGTTTTTT.

DNA for the CDR3: TGTGCCAGCAGCGAAACAGGGTTAGCTAATGAAAAACTGTTTTTT. As protein: CASSETGLANEKLFF. J is TRBJ1-4 and V is TRBV9; a weak D match, TRBD1 (6 bases). The CDR3 covers 15 residues. The V gene lost 3 bases and the J gene lost 3 bases, with 12 bases spanning the gap. Germline lookup yields CDR1 SGDLS and CDR2 YYNGEE.

The chain uses TRBV5-1 and TRBJ2-7; tentative D call: TRBD2 (6 bases). The CDR3 has 13 residues. Deletions cut 4 bases from V and 6 bases from J, with 14 bases between. Germline V gene data show CDR1 as SGHRS and CDR2 as YFSETQ. The chain's CDR3 is CASSRSGETEQYF. CDR3 sequence (DNA): TGCGCCAGCAGCCGATCGGGGGAGACCGAGCAGTACTTC.

The chain recombines TRBV28 with TRBJ1-2; D gene uncertain. Trimming removed 8 bases from V and 3 bases from J, with 10 bases in between. The germline gives CDR1 MDHEN, CDR2 SYDVKM. This CDR3 is 12 amino acids long. CDR3 amino acids: CASVKDHYGYTF. The CDR3 coding sequence is TGTGCCAGCGTTAAGGACCACTATGGCTACACCTTC.

The genes are TRBV6-5 and TRBJ2-7; no definite D call. The length of the CDR3 is 15 residues. CDR1 and CDR2 (germline): MNHEY, SVGAGI. V gave up 5 bases and J gave up 2 bases, with 16 bases separating them. Here the CDR3 DNA reads TGTGCCAGCAGTCCCTACCTCACTGGTACCTACGAGCAGTACTTC. Protein product: CASSPYLTGTYEQYF.

The chain recombines TRBV10-1 with TRBJ2-2; D unclear. This CDR3 is 14 amino acids long. V lost 4 bases and J lost 0, with 6 bases in between. CDR1 WNHNN and CDR2 SYGVQD come from the germline V gene (reference sequence). The DNA of the CDR3 is TGCGCCAGCAGTGGTCAGTCGAACACCGGGGAGCTGTTTTTT. Protein product: CASSGQSNTGELFF.

The chain employs TRBV6-1 and TRBJ2-5; a weak D match, TRBD2 (5 bases). Trimming pared 4 bases from V and 5 bases from J, leaving 17 bases between. Per germline, CDR1 MNHNS and CDR2 SASEGT. The CDR3 has 15 residues. The CDR3 region is CASSAFGADPETQYF. The DNA for the CDR3 is TGTGCCAGCAGTGCTTTCGGAGCGGACCCGGAGACCCAGTACTTC.